The 30 T cell receptor beta chains below all came from one sample that was sequenced in a study of beta chain features in type 1 diabetes (dated by TCRdb to the late 2010s). Receptor libraries were prepared by the immunoSEQ multiplex PCR assay. The entire isolated RNA was reverse transcribed using the High Capacity cDNA Reverse Transcription Kit, and thus expressed TCRB transcripts were sequenced. Entries here come from immuneACCESS through TCRdb and include only in-frame sequences with V and J called. Some clones fail to appear in such tables; in the studies checked, an unresolved V gene covers under half of the shortfall, and the cause of the remainder is unknown. The sample data list roughly 140,000 clones, and around 10% of these were observed just once. The top ten constitute roughly 1.9% of the sample. Sequenced material: central memory CD4+ T cells from blood. The source of these receptors is a man aged 18 to 30 in good health.

CDR3 in DNA: TGTGCCATCGGGAACACTGAAGCTTTCTTT. Its protein product is CAIGNTEAFF. The chain links TRBV10-3 to TRBJ1-1; D not resolved. This CDR3 comprises 10 residues. Between the trimmed V and J ends, which lost 8 bases and 1 base, there was a span of 2 bases. Per the germline V gene, CDR1 is ENHRY and CDR2 is SYGVKD.

The V gene is TRBV7-2, the J gene TRBJ1-1, with 7 bases aligning to TRBD1. Germline values: CDR1 SGHTA, CDR2 FQGNSA. The CDR3 sequence is 15 residues long. The V and J ends lost 5 bases and 4 bases, in that order; junction bases with no gene match: 10. This chain's CDR3 is CASSAHRGKGTEAFF. In DNA form, the CDR3 reads TGTGCCAGCAGCGCCCACAGGGGTAAGGGCACTGAAGCTTTCTTT.

This clone occurred many times. The rearrangement joins TRBV29-1 to TRBJ2-7, with 8 positions matching TRBD1. The V gene's germline CDR1 is SQVTM and CDR2 ANQGSEA. V was clipped by 7 bases and J by 2 bases; unmatched bases: 4. This CDR3 is 12 amino acids long. The CDR3: CSAGQEPYEQYF. CDR3 coding DNA: TGCAGCGCGGGACAGGAACCCTACGAGCAGTACTTC.

This clone came up a few times. CDR3 nucleotides: TGTGCCAGCAGCGTAGACGGGGCTAGCACAGATACGCAGTATTTT. This translates into CASSVDGASTDTQYF. The J gene is TRBJ2-3, the V gene TRBV9; TRBD1 or TRBD2 may be the D gene (5 bases each). The CDR3 extends over 15 amino acids. V was cut by 0 bases and J by 0 bases, with 8 bases left in between. Germline V lookup: CDR1 SGDLS, CDR2 YYNGEE. The variable domain in full, with the rest retrieved from reference TRBV9 and TRBJ2-3, is DSGVTQTPKHLITATGQRVTLRCSPRSGDLSVYWYQQSLDQGLQFLIQYYNGEERAKGNILERFSAQQFPDLHSELNLSSLELGDSALYFCASSVDGASTDTQYFGPGTRLTVL.

The rearrangement links TRBV19 to TRBJ2-3; D not certain. Germline values: CDR1 LNHDA, CDR2 SQIVND (reference sequence). CDR3 length equals 12 residues. Trimming pared 4 bases from V and 5 bases from J, leaving 7 bases between. For the CDR3, the DNA is TGTGCCAGTAGTAGGGTTGGAGATACGCAGTATTTT. Encoded protein: CASSRVGDTQYF.

The chain links TRBV28 to TRBJ2-5; 11 bases line up with TRBD1. J lost 3 bases, V lost 6 bases, and 18 bases had no gene match. CDR3 length: 19 residues. Germline V gene data show CDR1 as MDHEN and CDR2 as SYDVKM. The CDR3 protein is CASRDRGLEPHKAKETQYF. The CDR3 DNA reads as TGTGCCAGCAGGGACAGGGGGCTAGAACCCCACAAGGCCAAAGAGACCCAGTACTTC.

The chain combines TRBV10-3 with TRBJ2-3; 7 bases map to TRBD2. CDR3 length: 15 amino acids. Germline values: CDR1 ENHRY, CDR2 SYGVKD. V trimming: 5 bases; J trimming: 0 bases; junction bases outside the gene matches: 5. The CDR3 DNA is TGTGCCATCAGTAGCCTAGCGGCTAGCACAGATACGCAGTATTTT. Translating it yields CAISSLAASTDTQYF.

The chain links TRBV6-6 to TRBJ1-1; D not certain. The V and J ends lost 2 bases and 0 bases respectively, with 10 bases between them. Germline V gives CDR1 MNHNY, CDR2 SVGAGI (reference sequence). CDR3 length: 15 amino acids. The DNA of the CDR3 is TGTGCCAGCAGTTACGATCGAAGGTTGAACACTGAAGCTTTCTTT. Translation gives CASSYDRRLNTEAFF.

The rearrangement links TRBV14 to TRBJ1-2, with D maybe TRBD1 (5 bases). Germline V gene lookup returns CDR1 SGHDN and CDR2 FVKESK. The CDR3 contains 12 residues. V was trimmed by 3 bases and J by 8 bases, leaving 10 bases between them. The CDR3, as DNA: TGTGCCAGCAGCCATCCAGGGTCCGGCTACACCTTC. Its translation: CASSHPGSGYTF.

This clone was observed a few times. The chain carries TRBV9 and TRBJ2-7; 9 nucleotides align to TRBD2. The ends lost 0 bases at V and 2 bases at J; junction bases unmatched: 3. The CDR3 is 15 residues long. Germline loops: CDR1 SGDLS, CDR2 YYNGEE. CDR3 amino acids: CASSVEGGRAYEQYF. The CDR3 DNA reads TGTGCCAGCAGCGTAGAAGGCGGGAGGGCCTACGAGCAGTACTTC. The whole variable domain, filled in from reference TRBV9 and TRBJ2-7, reads DSGVTQTPKHLITATGQRVTLRCSPRSGDLSVYWYQQSLDQGLQFLIQYYNGEERAKGNILERFSAQQFPDLHSELNLSSLELGDSALYFCASSVEGGRAYEQYFGPGTRLTVT.

This chain joins TRBV29-1 and TRBJ1-5; 7 bases are a match to TRBD1. Looked up from germline, CDR1 is SQVTM and CDR2 is ANQGSEA. This CDR3 comprises 15 residues. V lost 7 bases to trimming and J lost 1 base; unmatched junction nucleotides: 10. CDR3 amino acids: CSALLQGNSNQPQHF. DNA for the CDR3: TGCAGCGCGCTACTACAGGGGAACAGCAATCAGCCCCAGCATTTT.

In its sample, this clone was seen a few times. The genes are TRBV25-1 and TRBJ1-2; 8 nucleotides align to TRBD1. The CDR3 is 12 residues long. The germline CDR1 and CDR2 sequences are MGHDK and SYGVNS. J gave up 7 bases and V 8 bases, and 6 bases lay outside the gene matches. The CDR3 bases are TGTGCCAGCTCGGACAGGGAGATTGGCTACACCTTC. It is translated as CASSDREIGYTF.

J is TRBJ1-6 and V is TRBV25-1; D not certain. This CDR3 comprises 13 residues. The V gene's germline CDR1 is MGHDK and CDR2 SYGVNS. V was trimmed by 6 bases and J by 8 bases, leaving 11 bases between them. CDR3 in DNA: TGTGCCAGCAGAGGAAATGCGGATTCACCCCTCCACTTT. Amino acid sequence: CASRGNADSPLHF.

J is TRBJ2-2 and V is TRBV5-1; D is unresolved. The germline gives CDR1 SGHRS, CDR2 YFSETQ. The CDR3 length is 12 residues. Between the trimmed V and J ends, which lost 1 base and 4 bases, there was a span of 2 bases. For the CDR3, the DNA is TGCGCCAGCAGCTTGACCACCGGGGAGCTGTTTTTT. Its translation is CASSLTTGELFF.

The V gene is TRBV5-1, the J gene TRBJ2-2; TRBD2 might be the D (5 bases). Germline CDR1 and CDR2: SGHRS and YFSETQ. The length of the CDR3 is 12 residues. V was pared by 3 bases and J by 7 bases, with 7 bases between. The CDR3 here is CASSWTGGELFF. As DNA, the CDR3 is TGCGCCAGCAGCTGGACTGGCGGGGAGCTGTTTTTT. The entire variable domain, with the rest obtained from reference TRBV5-1 and TRBJ2-2, is as follows: KAGVTQTPRYLIKTRGQQVTLSCSPISGHRSVSWYQQTPGQGLQFLFEYFSETQRNKGNFPGRFSGRQFSNSRSEMNVSTLELGDSALYLCASSWTGGELFFGEGSRLTVL.

Many counts were recorded for this clone. The J gene is TRBJ2-1, the V gene TRBV30; maybe TRBD1 (5 bases). The germline V and J ends were trimmed by 3 bases and 9 bases, with 15 bases remaining between them. The germline V gene encodes CDR1 GTSNPN and CDR2 SVGIG (reference sequence). The CDR3 length is 13 residues. CDR3 DNA sequence: TGTGCCTGGAGCAGGGCCCACTACGGTGAGCAGTTCTTC. Protein: CAWSRAHYGEQFF.

V is TRBV29-1 and J is TRBJ2-1, with 9 positions matching TRBD2. V lost 1 base to trimming and J lost 2 bases; unmatched junction nucleotides: 0. This CDR3 has 14 residues. Germline V lookup: CDR1 SQVTM, CDR2 ANQGSEA. The CDR3 here is CSVEGGGAYNEQFF. The CDR3 nucleotides are TGCAGCGTTGAAGGCGGGGGGGCCTACAATGAGCAGTTCTTC.

The chain uses TRBV4-3 and TRBJ2-5; 8 bases are shared with TRBD1. The J segment lost 3 bases and the V segment lost 4 bases, leaving 7 bases of the junction unmatched. Germline CDR1 LGHNA, CDR2 YSLEER. The CDR3 extends over 15 amino acids. The CDR3 coding sequence is TGCGCCAGCAGCCGCGGCGCGACAGGGGAAGAGACCCAGTACTTC. Residues: CASSRGATGEETQYF.

The chain couples TRBV4-3 to TRBJ1-1, with 7 positions matching TRBD1. V shed 1 base and J 8 bases; nucleotides not matched to a gene: 13. The CDR3 length is 16 residues. CDR1 and CDR2 from the germline V gene are LGHNA and YSLEER. CDR3 amino acids: CASSQGNRGKGGEAFF. The DNA of the CDR3 is TGCGCCAGCAGCCAAGGGAACAGGGGAAAAGGGGGAGAAGCTTTCTTT.

A few counts support this clone. CDR3 coding DNA: TGTGCTAGTGGTTTGGCACGTGGGACCCAGTACTTC. It encodes CASGLARGTQYF. The chain carries TRBV12-5 and TRBJ2-5, with D unclear. CDR3 size: 12 residues. Trimming removed 1 base from V and 7 bases from J, with 7 bases in between. Germline lookup yields CDR1 LGHNT and CDR2 FRNRAP.

The table lists this clone with a few counts. The rearrangement uses TRBV29-1 and TRBJ2-3; D ambiguous. There are 11 residues in the CDR3. The germline V and J ends were trimmed by 8 bases and 5 bases, with 11 bases remaining between them. Per the germline V gene, CDR1 is SQVTM and CDR2 is ANQGSEA. CDR3 loop: CSPYVGDTQYF. The CDR3 bases are TGCAGCCCTTACGTGGGAGATACGCAGTATTTT.

Notes on this clone: Other DNA sequences in the same sample also yield this CDR3. The chain employs TRBV30 and TRBJ1-5, with D uncertain. V was clipped by 0 bases and J by 1 base, with 4 bases between them. CDR1 is GTSNPN, CDR2 SVGIG, per germline (reference sequence). CDR3 size: 13 residues. CDR3 nucleotides: TGTGCCTGGAGTGTATCCAGCAATCAGCCCCAGCATTTT. It yields the protein CAWSVSSNQPQHF.

This clone was found a few times. The chain couples TRBV7-2 to TRBJ2-7, with TRBD2 matching over 15 bases. J was trimmed by 6 bases and V by 5 bases; bases with no gene match: 2. The CDR3 is 14 residues long. Germline assignment: CDR1 SGHTA and CDR2 FQGNSA. CDR3 sequence (DNA): TGTGCCAGCAGCCGGACTAGCGGGAGGGGCGAGCAGTACTTC. Translation gives CASSRTSGRGEQYF.

The chain has TRBV30 and TRBJ2-3; D is tentatively TRBD1 or TRBD2 (5 bases each). Between the trimmed V and J ends, which lost 2 bases and 7 bases, there was a span of 19 bases. This CDR3 has 15 residues. Per germline, CDR1 GTSNPN and CDR2 SVGIG (reference sequence). CDR3 sequence: CAWSPLTGLGYTQYF. In DNA, the CDR3 is TGTGCCTGGAGTCCTTTAACAGGACTCGGTTATACGCAGTATTTT.

The chain couples TRBV29-1 to TRBJ2-1; TRBD2 is a possible D gene (5 bases). The CDR3 has 14 amino acids. Germline loops: CDR1 SQVTM, CDR2 ANQGSEA. Trimming removed 3 bases from V and 5 bases from J, with 14 bases in between. The CDR3 bases are TGCAGCGTTGACGTCACCGGGGTCCACAATGAGCAGTTCTTC. It codes for CSVDVTGVHNEQFF.

A few counts support this clone. The rearrangement uses TRBV11-2 and TRBJ2-4; D call uncertain. V gave up 0 bases and J gave up 4 bases, with 7 bases separating them. Germline loops: CDR1 SGHAT, CDR2 FQNNGV. This CDR3 contains 14 residues. CDR3 DNA sequence: TGTGCCAGCAGCTTAGACCTACAGAAAAACATTCAGTACTTC. Translation gives CASSLDLQKNIQYF.

This clone appeared a few times. The CDR3 loop reads CASRNRVPETQYF. The CDR3, as DNA: TGTGCCAGCAGAAACAGGGTTCCAGAGACCCAGTACTTC. The chain joins TRBV7-9 to TRBJ2-5; a possible D gene is TRBD1 (6 bases). Per germline, CDR1 SEHNR and CDR2 FQNEAQ (reference sequence). The CDR3 is made up of 13 amino acids. V was cut by 6 bases and J by 4 bases, with 12 bases left in between.

The gene calls are TRBV7-9 and TRBJ2-5; maybe TRBD2 (5 bases). V was cut by 0 bases and J by 9 bases, with 17 bases left in between. Germline V gene data show CDR1 as SEHNR and CDR2 as FQNEAQ (reference sequence). This CDR3 is built from 15 residues. CDR3 sequence: CASSLALIRGGAQYF. The DNA for the CDR3 is TGTGCCAGCAGCTTAGCGCTTATCCGGGGTGGGGCCCAGTACTTC.

The V call is TRBV6-6, the J call TRBJ1-5; tentative D call: TRBD1 (5 bases). The V gene lost 5 bases and the J gene lost 7 bases, with 15 bases spanning the gap. Germline V gene lookup returns CDR1 MNHNY and CDR2 SVGAGI (reference sequence). The CDR3 has 14 amino acids. The CDR3 loop reads CASSPNAGVQPQHF. The CDR3 DNA reads TGTGCCAGCAGTCCGAACGCGGGGGTCCAGCCCCAGCATTTT.

This clone came up a few times. The chain recombines TRBV29-1 with TRBJ1-3, with unresolved D. Trimming pared 4 bases from V and 0 bases from J, leaving 7 bases between. The CDR3 runs 13 residues. Germline CDR1 SQVTM, CDR2 ANQGSEA. CDR3 sequence: CSVVTVSGNTIYF. The CDR3 DNA sequence: TGCAGCGTTGTCACGGTCTCTGGAAACACCATATATTTT.